What follows is one T cell receptor (beta chain) and its context. Its target is not known. TCRdb's table, derived via immunoSEQ multiplex PCR, lists solely in-frame clones and lacks some. The sample consists of roughly 14,000 clones, 85% to 95% of them appearing once. The CDR3 has 12 residues. Trimming left V 6 bases short and J 7 bases short, with 11 bases between. The germline gives CDR1 MNHNS, CDR2 SASEGT. This sample is drawn from a study of untreated major depressive disorder. Regarding the study as a whole: Compared with controls, depressed patients showed more TRBV05-01 (Vbeta 5.1) usage in CD4+ T cells.

The sequenced material came from CD4+ T cells from PBMCs. The chain joins TRBV6-1 to TRBJ2-3; D uncertain. The receptor comes from a man aged 25 to 40 with major depressive disorder. CDR3 DNA: TGTGCCAGCAGCGCGTCCCGAAATACGCAGTATTTT. It translates to CASSASRNTQYF.